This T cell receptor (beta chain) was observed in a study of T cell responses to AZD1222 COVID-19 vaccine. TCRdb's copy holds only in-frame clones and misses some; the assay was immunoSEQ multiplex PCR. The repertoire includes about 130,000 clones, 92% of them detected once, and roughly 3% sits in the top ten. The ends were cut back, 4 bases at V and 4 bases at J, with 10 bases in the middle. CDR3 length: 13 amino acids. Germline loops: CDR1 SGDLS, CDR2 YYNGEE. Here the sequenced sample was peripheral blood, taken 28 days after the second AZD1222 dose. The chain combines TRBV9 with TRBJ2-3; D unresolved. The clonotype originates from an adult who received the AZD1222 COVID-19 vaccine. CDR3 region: CASSPSRADTQYF. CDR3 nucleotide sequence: TGTGCCAGCAGCCCTAGTAGGGCAGATACGCAGTATTTT.